The clone carrying this TCR beta chain was counted only a few times. As yet, its antigen is unknown. TCRdb fed the RT-PCR reads into MiXCR, producing one record per CDR3 protein. The sample consists of hundreds of thousands of distinct CDR3 sequences, roughly 20% of them appearing once. The data are from a study of response to subunit inactivated influenza vaccine. General study results and limits: The study's authors posited that every seasonal influenza vaccination enlists few new T cells.

Germline V lookup: CDR1 LGHNA, CDR2 YSLEER. The length of the CDR3 is 17 residues. V lost 0 bases and J lost 2, with 17 bases in between. The chain uses TRBV4-3 and TRBJ2-7; weak D call: TRBD1 (6 bases). Here the sequenced sample was PBMCs from blood, taken approximately 5 days after vaccination. The TCR sequence derives from a man aged 45 to 65 who received an inactivated influenza vaccine. For the CDR3, the DNA is TGCGCCAGCAGCCAAGATCTAGGGACAATTACCCCCTACGAGCAGTACTTC. Protein product: CASSQDLGTITPYEQYF.